The subject of this entry is one TCR beta chain. Its antigen remains unidentified. These data are taken from a study of cytomegalovirus exposure and HLA in healthy donors. Study findings and constraints: A further, later analysis showed that HLA-associated TCR beta chains (compared with equally common others) were more clonally expanded.

The CDR3 consists of 13 residues. V was pared by 3 bases and J by 3 bases, with 1 base of the junction left unmatched. Germline CDR1 is GTSNPN and CDR2 is SVGIG (reference sequence). The primer mix had 60 Vbeta and 13 Jbeta primers. TCRdb keeps only in-frame clones here, not all; method: immunoSEQ multiplex PCR. Of roughly 300,000 clones listed, 86% are singletons. Sample: PBMCs. The chain joins TRBV30 to TRBJ2-2; 7 nucleotides line up with TRBD1. This TCR was sampled from a middle-aged man in good health and CMV-seropositive. CDR3 protein: CAWRTGHTGELFF. The CDR3 DNA reads TGTGCCTGGAGGACAGGGCACACCGGGGAGCTGTTTTTT.